These 5 T cell receptor beta chains were sequenced from one sample in a study of OX40 agonist ivuxolimab in advanced cancers. The repertoire was sequenced with immunoSEQ multiplex PCR; TCRdb's copy has only in-frame clones and lacks some. This table holds 77,000 or so clones, roughly nine tenths found once. The sequenced sample was CD4+ or CD8+ T cells sorted from blood, obtained in a trial of the OX40 agonist ivuxolimab. These receptors were obtained from an adult with an advanced solid tumor such as melanoma, head and neck, liver or kidney cancer.

The CDR3 nucleotides read TGCGCCAGCAGCTTCCAGACAGGGAATACCTACGAGCAGTACTTC. It codes for CASSFQTGNTYEQYF. The chain is built from TRBV5-1 and TRBJ2-7; 7 bases fit TRBD1. Germline CDR1 SGHRS, CDR2 YFSETQ. Germline trimming cut 2 bases from V and 2 bases from J; bases unmatched to any gene: 7. CDR3 length: 15 amino acids.

This clone was seen a handful of times. The rearrangement joins TRBV10-3 to TRBJ1-2; maybe TRBD1 (6 bases). Germline-derived CDR1 and CDR2 are ENHRY and SYGVKD. V lost 0 bases to trimming and J lost 8 bases, with 10 bases between them. This CDR3 comprises 13 residues. The CDR3 loop is CAISESTGHGYTF. CDR3 DNA sequence: TGTGCCATCAGTGAGTCGACAGGACACGGCTACACCTTC.

The chain links TRBV12-1 to TRBJ2-7; the table's D call TRBD2 went unverified against the DNA. TRBV12-1 is labeled a pseudogene. The CDR3 has 11 residues. Written as DNA, the CDR3 is TGTGCCAGCAGGCCGCCGGACGAGCAGTACTTC. As protein: CASRPPDEQYF.

The J gene is TRBJ2-2, the V gene TRBV9, with D unclear. The CDR3 has 14 residues. Trimming shortened V by 0 bases and J by 7 bases, and 10 bases separated the two germline ends. Looked up from germline, CDR1 is SGDLS and CDR2 is YYNGEE. As DNA, the CDR3 is TGTGCCAGCAGCGTAGGAGGAGCGTTCGGGGAGCTGTTTTTT. This translates into CASSVGGAFGELFF.

This clone was seen once. The chain combines TRBV19 with TRBJ2-5; D ambiguous. Germline CDR1 reads LNHDA; CDR2 reads SQIVND (reference sequence). The CDR3 is 13 amino acids. Trimming shortened V by 5 bases and J by 5 bases, and 12 bases separated the two germline ends. The CDR3 bases are TGTGCCAGTAGTGTCACCTGGACGGAGACCCAGTACTTC. Translation gives CASSVTWTETQYF.